This is a list of T cell receptor beta chains from one sample in a study of blood T cell repertoires in COVID-19. The table came from immunoSEQ multiplex PCR; TCRdb's copy has only in-frame clones and leaves some out. In the table there are some 200,000 clones, 75% to 85% of which are singletons. The sequencing sample was made of PBMCs or T cells enriched from blood (not recorded which). The receptors originated from a man aged 35 to 55 who had recovered from COVID-19. Both conserved end residues are part of each CDR3. D genes are given only for firm matches. The size entry is marked missing in some rows and otherwise reads once, few, many or a size class.

TRBV6-5	TRBD2	TRBJ2-7	once	TGTGCCAGCAGTTACTCACGCGGGGGAGCCTCCTACGAGCAGTACTTC	CASSYSRGGASYEQYF
TRBV6-4	-	TRBJ2-1	-	TGTGCCAGCAGTGACTCATCGGTACTCCCCAATGAGCAGTTCTTC	CASSDSSVLPNEQFF
TRBV15	-	TRBJ1-6	-	TGTGCCACCAGCAGAGACTGGCGGGAGGGATTGAAGTCACCCCTCCACTTT	CATSRDWREGLKSPLHF
TRBV28	TRBD1	TRBJ1-4	-	TGTGCCAGCAAGAGGGACAGGGAGAATGAAAAACTGTTTTTT	CASKRDRENEKLFF
TRBV5-6	TRBD1	TRBJ2-2	-	TGTGCCAGCAGTCGAGCCGGGACAGGGATCGGGGAGCTGTTTTTT	CASSRAGTGIGELFF
TRBV18	-	TRBJ1-4	-	TGTGCCAGCTCACCACTCCAGGGCTTCAATGAAAAACTGTTTTTT	CASSPLQGFNEKLFF
TRBV28	TRBD1	TRBJ1-4	-	TGTGCCAGCAGTTTATTCGAGACCGGGACAGGGAGGCGAAAACTGTTTTTT	CASSLFETGTGRRKLFF
TRBV28	TRBD1	TRBJ1-3	-	TGTGCCAGCACCTCAGGGGGAAATTTCGACACCATATATTTT	CASTSGGNFDTIYF
TRBV5-4	TRBD1	TRBJ2-2	-	TGTGCCAGCAGTCCTGACAGGGGGCCTGGGGAGCTGTTTTTT	CASSPDRGPGELFF
TRBV29-1	TRBD1	TRBJ2-1	-	TGCAGCGTTGTTGCAGGGGGAACCTACAATGAGCAGTTCTTC	CSVVAGGTYNEQFF
TRBV19	TRBD2	TRBJ2-1	-	TGTGCCAGTAGTATTTTGTCTAGCGGGAACAATGAGCAGTTCTTC	CASSILSSGNNEQFF
TRBV18	-	TRBJ2-1	once	TGTGCCAGCTCACAGGCGGGAAATGAGCAGTTCTTC	CASSQAGNEQFF
TRBV7-8	TRBD1	TRBJ1-2	-	TGTGCCAGCAGCTTAGAAACAGGGGTTCGTGGCTACACCTTC	CASSLETGVRGYTF
TRBV19	-	TRBJ2-3	-	TGTGCCAGTAGTACATTACTAGGATCCACAGATACGCAGTATTTT	CASSTLLGSTDTQYF
TRBV9	-	TRBJ1-2	-	TGTGCCAGCAGCGTGGACAATAACTATGGCTACACCTTC	CASSVDNNYGYTF
TRBV3-1/TRBV3-2	-	TRBJ2-5	-	TGTGCCAGCAGCCCCCCGGGACTCAGGGAAGAGACCCAGTACTTC	CASSPPGLREETQYF
TRBV19	TRBD1	TRBJ2-1	-	TGTGCCAGTAGCCCTACACAGGGGGCCCACCATGAGCAGTTCTTC	CASSPTQGAHHEQFF
TRBV2	-	TRBJ1-1	-	TGTGCCAGCAGTGAAGGTAGCTTGAACACTGAAGCTTTCTTT	CASSEGSLNTEAFF